A single sample is the source of the 15 T cell receptor beta chains below, sequenced in a study of neurological immune-mediated disorders. TCRdb reprocessed the 5' RACE reads with MiXCR, giving one entry per CDR3 protein. The table shows over 15,000 distinct CDR3 sequences, with about a fifth occurring only once. The sample comprised PBMCs. These receptors were taken from a man aged 45-60 years in good health.

This clonotype counts as medium-sized. The chain employs TRBV5-4 and TRBJ2-7; possible D gene TRBD1, 5 bases. Germline V gene data show CDR1 as SGHNT and CDR2 as YYREEE (reference sequence). The CDR3 spans 14 residues. Trimming removed 0 bases at V and 4 bases at J, with 11 bases between. The CDR3 DNA reads TGTGCCAGCAGCTTGGGACAGTCAGCTTACGAGCAGTACTTC. Translated: CASSLGQSAYEQYF.

Ten or more counts support this clonotype. The chain combines TRBV7-6 with TRBJ2-7; weak D call: TRBD2 (5 bases). CDR1 and CDR2 from the germline V gene are SGHVS and FNYEAQ. The CDR3 runs 15 residues. Trimming pared 0 bases from V and 7 bases from J, leaving 16 bases between. The chain's CDR3 is CASSLASTGGGEQYF. Written as DNA, the CDR3 is TGTGCCAGCAGCTTAGCATCGACCGGCGGAGGTGAGCAGTACTTC.

This clonotype was found many times. The chain recombines TRBV28 with TRBJ2-7; tentatively, D is TRBD2 (5 bases). This CDR3 is built from 12 residues. Germline V gives CDR1 MDHEN, CDR2 SYDVKM. Trimming took off 7 bases at V and 2 bases at J, with 9 bases between the two ends. The CDR3 DNA follows: TGTGCCAGCACTTCGGGAACCTACGAGCAGTACTTC. Its protein is CASTSGTYEQYF.

This clonotype has ten or more counts. CDR3 in DNA: TGTGCCAGCAGCGCCCAACCACTAGCGGGAGGGTCAGATACGCAGTATTTT. Its protein product is CASSAQPLAGGSDTQYF. The rearrangement joins TRBV7-2 to TRBJ2-3; 13 nucleotides agree with TRBD2. The J segment lost 4 bases and the V segment lost 5 bases, leaving 9 bases of the junction unmatched. The V gene's germline CDR1 is SGHTA and CDR2 FQGNSA. The CDR3 runs 17 residues.

This clonotype rates as medium-sized. This chain connects TRBV5-1 to TRBJ2-7, with D perhaps assigned TRBD1 or TRBD2 (5 bases each). The V end lost 0 bases, the J end lost 0 bases, and 13 bases lay between the germline ends. The CDR3 consists of 16 residues. CDR1 and CDR2 (germline): SGHRS, YFSETQ. CDR3 bases: TGCGCCAGCAGCTTGGGTCGTCCAGGGAGCTCCTACGAGCAGTACTTC. Protein: CASSLGRPGSSYEQYF.

This clonotype is termed medium-sized (0.01 to 0.1%). V and J are TRBV20-1 and TRBJ2-5; TRBD2 matches at 11 bases. The CDR3 is made up of 15 amino acids. The V and J ends lost 6 bases and 1 base, in that order; junction bases with no gene match: 7. CDR1 and CDR2 from the germline V gene are DFQATT and SNEGSKA (reference sequence). Written as DNA, the CDR3 is TGCAGTGCAACCGGGACTAGCGGAGTCCAAGAGACCCAGTACTTC. Protein: CSATGTSGVQETQYF.

This clonotype came up many times. The chain combines TRBV20-1 with TRBJ2-7, with a possible D match to TRBD2 (6 bases). Germline CDR1 reads DFQATT; CDR2 reads SNEGSKA (reference sequence). V was cut by 3 bases and J by 1 base, with 16 bases left in between. This CDR3 comprises 15 residues. The CDR3 DNA is TGCAGTGCTAGTACAATCGGAGCGGGTTCCTACGAGCAGTACTTC. Amino acids: CSASTIGAGSYEQYF.

This clonotype appeared a few times. The chain employs TRBV20-1 and TRBJ2-7, with 8 bases matching TRBD2. The CDR3 spans 13 residues. The germline V gene has CDR1 DFQATT and CDR2 SNEGSKA (reference sequence). Germline trimming cut 5 bases from V and 4 bases from J; bases unmatched to any gene: 7. The CDR3 protein is CSALSGARYEQYF. CDR3 nucleotide sequence: TGCAGTGCTCTTAGCGGGGCCAGGTACGAGCAGTACTTC.

Many counts were recorded for this clonotype. The V and J genes are TRBV20-1 and TRBJ2-1, with a tentative D call TRBD2 (7 bases). Germline V gene lookup returns CDR1 DFQATT and CDR2 SNEGSKA (reference sequence). The CDR3 contains 13 residues. Trimming took off 7 bases at V and 8 bases at J, with 18 bases between the two ends. DNA for the CDR3: TGCAGTGTAGGGGGGAGGGCTGGGGATGAGCAGTTCTTC. Amino acids: CSVGGRAGDEQFF.

This clonotype was seen a single time. The chain employs TRBV7-2 and TRBJ2-3; D gene unclear. Trimming left V 7 bases short and J 6 bases short, with 14 bases between. Germline V gives CDR1 SGHTA, CDR2 FQGNSA. This CDR3 spans 13 amino acids. The CDR3 spells CASTPPLADTQYF. CDR3 DNA: TGTGCCAGCACCCCACCGTTGGCGGATACGCAGTATTTT.

This clonotype appeared a single time. The rearrangement joins TRBV11-3 to TRBJ2-1, with TRBD1 matching over 7 bases. V was pared by 1 base and J by 7 bases, with 4 bases of the junction left unmatched. This CDR3 is 14 amino acids long. The germline V gene encodes CDR1 SGHNT and CDR2 YENEEA. CDR3 region: CASSLGDSKNEQFF. The CDR3 nucleotides are TGTGCCAGCAGCTTAGGGGACAGCAAAAATGAGCAGTTCTTC.

This clonotype was counted ten times or more. The chain carries TRBV20-1 and TRBJ2-3; no clear D. Germline V lookup: CDR1 DFQATT, CDR2 SNEGSKA (reference sequence). Trimming took off 0 bases at V and 11 bases at J, with 9 bases between the two ends. This CDR3 is built from 11 residues. The CDR3 here is CSARDLTEQYF. CDR3 sequence (DNA): TGCAGTGCTAGAGATCTAACGGAGCAGTATTTT.

The V call is TRBV5-4, the J call TRBJ2-1; D is perhaps TRBD2 (5 bases). The germline V gene encodes CDR1 SGHNT and CDR2 YYREEE (reference sequence). Between the trimmed V and J ends, which lost 4 bases and 5 bases, there was a span of 16 bases. This CDR3 has 15 amino acids. The DNA for the CDR3 is TGTGCCAGCAGCCGGAGCGGAGTCTTGGACAATGAGCAGTTCTTC. Translation: CASSRSGVLDNEQFF.

This clonotype was seen ten or more times. The CDR3 does not close with the conserved phenylalanine or tryptophan, likely indicating a read error. The DNA is left out, because the CDR3 cannot be placed on it with certainty; the CDR3 is given as TCRdb lists it. V usage is TRBV20-1 and J usage is TRBJ2-1; the tabulated D call, TRBD1, remains unverified against the DNA. With termini counted, the CDR3 has 9 amino acids. The germline gives CDR1 DFQATT, CDR2 SNEGSKA (reference sequence). CDR3 protein: CSAGGQRVL.

Many counts were recorded for this clonotype. This chain uses TRBV24-1 with TRBJ2-2, with 7 bases identical to TRBD2. The CDR3 loop spans 15 amino acids. With V trimmed by 4 bases and J by 3 bases, 4 bases remained unmatched. Germline CDR1 KGHDR, CDR2 SFDVKD. CDR3 region: CATSDPGLHTGELFF. The CDR3 nucleotides read TGTGCCACCAGTGACCCGGGACTACACACCGGGGAGCTGTTTTTT.